Detailed here is one TCR beta chain. Its antigen remains unidentified. These data are taken from a study of cytomegalovirus exposure and HLA in healthy donors. Study summary: Unique TCRs from HLA-typed donors, around 79 million of them, were held in an early data release. Findings and caveats of the study: When a later analysis compared HLA-associated TCR beta chains with equally common others, the HLA-associated chains turned out to be more clonally expanded and to have lower generation probabilities. A few V segments could not be told apart, such as TRBV6-2 and TRBV6-3, and were left out.

13 Jbeta primers and 60 Vbeta primers were used for the PCR. Authors' analysis steps: A later analysis tallied approximately 78 million unique TCR beta chains, some 10 million of them shared. Profiled with immunoSEQ multiplex PCR; TCRdb holds only in-frame clones, not every one. V and J calls and clone size are as listed in that table; D and trimming were resolved from the DNA. The sample gives 150,000 to 200,000 clones, approximately 78% of which show up once; around 3.3% is in the top ten. This CDR3 has 14 amino acids. CDR1 is ENHRY, CDR2 SYGVKD, per germline. V lost 0 bases and J lost 5; bases outside the gene matches: 3.

This sequence joins TRBV10-3 and TRBJ2-5; the match to TRBD1 covers 7 bases. The sample was PBMCs. The clonotype originates from a woman aged 40 to 50 in good health and CMV-seronegative. In DNA, the CDR3 is TGTGCCATCAGTGAGTCGGACAGGATGGAGACCCAGTACTTC. Encoded protein: CAISESDRMETQYF.